The entry that follows covers one T cell receptor beta chain sequence. Its antigen is still unknown. CDR1 is PRHDT, CDR2 FYEKMQ, per germline (reference sequence). This CDR3 region has 16 residues. The V end lost 0 bases, the J end lost 0 bases, and 9 bases lay between the germline ends. The data belong to a study of Ad26.COV2.S vaccination and SARS-CoV-2 variants. Study details: Ad26.COV2.S given intramuscularly, once or twice 56 days apart. General study points: Marked by substantial breadth, spike-specific CD8+ and CD4+ T cell responses were reportedly seen after vaccination. TCR breadth and depth analyses may have underestimated total T cell responses. Compared with placebo recipients, vaccine recipients had higher spike-specific TCR breadth.

The table came from immunoSEQ multiplex PCR; TCRdb's copy has only in-frame clones and leaves some out. The sample lists roughly 400,000 clones, 90% occurring once. The treatment is: over 15 received Ad26.COV2.S at low or high dose, single or two shots; about 5 received placebo; per-sample allocation not given. Specimens were obtained on day 63 following the first vaccine or placebo injection. The sequencing here drew on peripheral blood, taken in a trial of Ad26.COV2.S vaccine versus placebo. This chain uses TRBV13 with TRBJ1-3; no firm D call. The receptor comes from a person between 18 and 65 years old who received the Ad26.COV2.S COVID-19 vaccine or a placebo. CDR3 loop: CASSLGPLGSGNTIYF. CDR3 bases: TGTGCCAGCAGCTTAGGCCCCCTTGGCTCTGGAAACACCATATATTTT.